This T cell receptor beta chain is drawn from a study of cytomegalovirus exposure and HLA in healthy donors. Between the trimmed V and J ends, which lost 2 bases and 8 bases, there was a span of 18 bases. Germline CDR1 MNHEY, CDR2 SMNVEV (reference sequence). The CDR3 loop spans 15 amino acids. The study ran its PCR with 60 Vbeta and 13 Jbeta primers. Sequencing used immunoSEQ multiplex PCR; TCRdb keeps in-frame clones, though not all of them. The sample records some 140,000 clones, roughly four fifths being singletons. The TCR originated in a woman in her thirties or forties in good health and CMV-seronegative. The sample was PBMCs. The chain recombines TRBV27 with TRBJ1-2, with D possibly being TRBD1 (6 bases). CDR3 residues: CASSLIQGPLLGYTF. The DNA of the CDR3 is TGTGCCAGCAGTTTAATTCAGGGGCCCCTCCTAGGCTACACCTTC.